This TCR beta chain was documented in a study of early T cells in non-severe SARS-CoV-2 infection. Study-level results: Anti-spike CD8 specificities were favored by VDJdb matching, whose results missed private and CD4 specificities.

Unique molecular identifiers were attached to individual cDNA molecules. MiXCR, run by TCRdb on the 5' RACE reads, gives a single entry per CDR3 protein. The sample carries more than 65,000 distinct CDR3 sequences, about 4.6% recorded once. CDR1 and CDR2 (germline): SQVTM, ANQGSEA. The CDR3 runs to 17 residues. With 3 bases removed from V and 4 bases from J, the gap between germline ends came to 22 bases. In this sample, this clonotype turned up many times. Its antigen is unidentified. V usage is TRBV29-1 and J usage is TRBJ2-1; possible D gene TRBD2, 7 bases. The source is an adult who was a healthcare worker with PCR-confirmed SARS-CoV-2 infection or an uninfected control (not recorded which). The donor label of this sample is uncertain. The sample was whole blood, taken at baseline. CDR3 protein: CSVDRRGGGLSYNEQFF. As DNA, the CDR3 is TGCAGCGTTGATAGACGGGGCGGGGGCCTAAGTTACAATGAGCAGTTCTTC.